The 10 T cell receptor beta chains given below trace back to one sample, sequenced in a study of blood T cell repertoires in COVID-19. Sequencing was performed with immunoSEQ multiplex PCR; in TCRdb, only in-frame clones are kept and a portion is missing. The sample includes about 310,000 clones, around 91% seen only once; the top ten take approximately 8.8%. The sequenced material came from PBMCs or T cells enriched from blood (not recorded which). These receptors were collected from a woman in her forties who had recovered from COVID-19.

This rearrangement joins TRBV7-8 to TRBJ1-6; 11 bases line up with TRBD1. The germline gives CDR1 SGHVS, CDR2 FQNEAQ. With V trimmed by 5 bases and J by 7 bases, 7 bases remained unmatched. The CDR3 sequence is 16 residues long. CDR3 nucleotide sequence: TGTGCCAGCAGCCCTTGGACAGGGGGCTCGAATTCACCCCTCCACTTT. As protein: CASSPWTGGSNSPLHF.

CDR3 sequence (DNA): TGTGCCAGCAGCGGGGCCGGGGGCTACACCTTC. Amino acids: CASSGAGGYTF. The chain employs TRBV5-6 and TRBJ1-2; TRBD1 is a possible D gene (5 bases). V was trimmed by 4 bases and J by 8 bases, leaving 9 bases between them. CDR1 is SGHDT and CDR2 is YYEEEE in the germline V gene. This CDR3 spans 11 amino acids.

The chain couples TRBV27 to TRBJ1-3; weak D call: TRBD1 (6 bases). The germline V gene has CDR1 MNHEY and CDR2 SMNVEV (reference sequence). V was pared by 5 bases and J by 3 bases, with 11 bases between. CDR3 length: 14 residues. CDR3 bases: TGTGCCAGCAGTCTCAGACAGGATGGAAACACCATATATTTT. This sequence encodes CASSLRQDGNTIYF.

The rearrangement joins TRBV6-5 to TRBJ2-7, with 8 bases aligning to TRBD1. CDR3 length equals 14 residues. With 4 bases clipped from V and 6 bases from J, the junction kept 8 bases outside the gene matches. CDR1 MNHEY and CDR2 SVGAGI come from the germline V gene. In DNA form, the CDR3 reads TGTGCCAGCAGTTCCGACAGGGGTCCCTCCGAGCAGTACTTC. It yields the protein CASSSDRGPSEQYF.

The V and J genes are TRBV4-2 and TRBJ1-6; D not certain. Germline lookup yields CDR1 LGHNA and CDR2 YNFKEQ. Trimming removed 4 bases from V and 5 bases from J, with 12 bases in between. The CDR3 contains 15 residues. CDR3 loop: CASSLLPRDNSPLHF. The CDR3 DNA reads TGTGCCAGCAGCCTTTTACCGAGGGATAATTCACCCCTCCACTTT.

The chain recombines TRBV6-6 with TRBJ1-1, with D possibly matching TRBD1 (6 bases). The CDR3 is 16 residues long. Trimming took off 8 bases at V and 3 bases at J, with 22 bases between the two ends. Germline CDR1 reads MNHNY; CDR2 reads SVGAGI (reference sequence). Here the CDR3 DNA reads TGTGCCAGCCCTCCCACTCTCCTGGGGGCGCACACTGAAGCTTTCTTT. Its translation is CASPPTLLGAHTEAFF.

This chain joins TRBV28 and TRBJ1-2, with 7 bases that match TRBD1. CDR1 is MDHEN and CDR2 is SYDVKM in the germline V gene. This CDR3 is built from 15 residues. V lost 4 bases, J lost 5 bases, and 10 bases stayed unmatched. In DNA form, the CDR3 reads TGTGCCAGCAGTTCCTCAGGGGGGACCCTTTATGGCTACACCTTC. Translation: CASSSSGGTLYGYTF.

This clone was counted once. The gene calls are TRBV21-1 and TRBJ1-5. TRBV21-1 is marked as a pseudogene. This CDR3 region has 12 residues. The CDR3, as DNA: TGTGCCAGCAGCTCCCAAAAGACTGATCAGCATTTT. It encodes CASSSQKTDQHF.

The V call is TRBV4-3, the J call TRBJ2-7; 11 bases line up with TRBD1. Trimming took 3 bases from V and 3 from J; bases not matched to a gene: 7. CDR3 length: 16 amino acids. CDR1 LGHNA and CDR2 YSLEER come from the germline V gene. CDR3 loop: CASSQIPGQGGYEQYF. CDR3 nucleotide sequence: TGCGCCAGCAGCCAGATACCGGGACAGGGGGGCTACGAGCAGTACTTC.

The V and J genes are TRBV7-3 and TRBJ2-1, with 8 bases lining up with TRBD2. CDR1 and CDR2 from the germline V gene are SGHTA and FQGTGA. V shed 5 bases and J 4 bases; nucleotides not matched to a gene: 7. This CDR3 has 15 amino acids. CDR3 DNA sequence: TGTGCCAGCAGCCCCGGAAGCGGGAGATACAATGAGCAGTTCTTC. This translates into CASSPGSGRYNEQFF.